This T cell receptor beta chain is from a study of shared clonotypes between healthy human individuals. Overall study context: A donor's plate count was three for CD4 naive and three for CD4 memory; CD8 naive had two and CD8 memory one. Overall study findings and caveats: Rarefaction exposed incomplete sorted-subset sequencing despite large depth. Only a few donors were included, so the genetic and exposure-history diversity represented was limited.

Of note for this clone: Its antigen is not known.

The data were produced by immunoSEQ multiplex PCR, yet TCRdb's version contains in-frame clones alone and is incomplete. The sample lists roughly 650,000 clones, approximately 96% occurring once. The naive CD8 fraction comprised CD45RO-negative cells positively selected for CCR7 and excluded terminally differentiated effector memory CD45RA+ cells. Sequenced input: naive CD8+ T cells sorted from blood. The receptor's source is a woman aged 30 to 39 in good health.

The CDR3 region is CASSHSGLAGSLKAVYNEQFF. DNA of the CDR3: TGTGCCAGCAGCCACTCAGGACTAGCGGGATCATTAAAAGCGGTCTACAATGAGCAGTTCTTC. The chain joins TRBV4-2 to TRBJ2-1; 12 bases line up with TRBD2. The length of the CDR3 is 21 residues. J was trimmed by 3 bases and V by 3 bases; bases with no gene match: 18. Germline CDR1 LGHNA, CDR2 YNFKEQ.